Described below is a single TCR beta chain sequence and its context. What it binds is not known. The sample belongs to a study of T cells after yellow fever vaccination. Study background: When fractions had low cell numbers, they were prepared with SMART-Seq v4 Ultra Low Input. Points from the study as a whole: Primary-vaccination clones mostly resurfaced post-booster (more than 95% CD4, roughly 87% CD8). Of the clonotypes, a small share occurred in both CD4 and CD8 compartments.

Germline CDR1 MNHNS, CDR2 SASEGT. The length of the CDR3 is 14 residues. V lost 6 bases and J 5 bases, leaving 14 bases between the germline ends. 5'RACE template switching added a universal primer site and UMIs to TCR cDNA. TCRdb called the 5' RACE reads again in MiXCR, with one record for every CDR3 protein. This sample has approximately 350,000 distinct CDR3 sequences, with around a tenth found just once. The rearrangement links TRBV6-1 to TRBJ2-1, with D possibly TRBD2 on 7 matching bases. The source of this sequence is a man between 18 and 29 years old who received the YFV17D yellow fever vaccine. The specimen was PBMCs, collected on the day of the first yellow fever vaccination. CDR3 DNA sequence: TGTGCCAGCAGGGGGGGGGGCTCGGACAATGAGCAGTTCTTC. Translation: CASRGGGSDNEQFF.